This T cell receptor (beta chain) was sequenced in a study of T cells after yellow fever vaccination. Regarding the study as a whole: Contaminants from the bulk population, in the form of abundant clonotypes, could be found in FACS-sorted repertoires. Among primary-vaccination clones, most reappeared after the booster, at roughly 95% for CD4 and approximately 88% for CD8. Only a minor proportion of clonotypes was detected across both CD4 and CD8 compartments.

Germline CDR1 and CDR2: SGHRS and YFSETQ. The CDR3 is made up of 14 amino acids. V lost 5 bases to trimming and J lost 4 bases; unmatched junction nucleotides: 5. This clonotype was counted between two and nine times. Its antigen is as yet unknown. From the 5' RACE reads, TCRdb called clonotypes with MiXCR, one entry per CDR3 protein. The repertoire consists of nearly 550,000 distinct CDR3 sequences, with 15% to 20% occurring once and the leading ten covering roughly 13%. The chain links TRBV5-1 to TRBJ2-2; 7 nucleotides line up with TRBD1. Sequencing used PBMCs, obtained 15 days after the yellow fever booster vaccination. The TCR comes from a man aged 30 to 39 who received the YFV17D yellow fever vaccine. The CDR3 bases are TGCGCCAGCAGTCGGGACAGCTCCACCGGGGAGCTGTTTTTT. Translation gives CASSRDSSTGELFF.